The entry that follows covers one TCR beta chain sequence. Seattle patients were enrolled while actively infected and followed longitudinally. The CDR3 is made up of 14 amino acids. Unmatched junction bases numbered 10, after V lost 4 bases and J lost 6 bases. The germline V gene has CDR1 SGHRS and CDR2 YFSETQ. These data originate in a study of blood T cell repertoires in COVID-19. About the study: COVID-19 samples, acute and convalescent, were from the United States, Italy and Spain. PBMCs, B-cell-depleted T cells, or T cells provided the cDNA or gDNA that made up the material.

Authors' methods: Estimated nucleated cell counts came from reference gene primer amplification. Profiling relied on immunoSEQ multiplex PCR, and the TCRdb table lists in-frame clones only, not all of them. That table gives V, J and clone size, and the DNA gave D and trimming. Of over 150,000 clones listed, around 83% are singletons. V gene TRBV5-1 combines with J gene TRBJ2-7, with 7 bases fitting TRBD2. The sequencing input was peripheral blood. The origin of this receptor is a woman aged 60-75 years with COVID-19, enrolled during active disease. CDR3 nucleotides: TGCGCCAGCAGCCCCGAGGGCGGGAGAACCGAGCAGTACTTC. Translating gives CASSPEGGRTEQYF.